The T cell receptor beta chain described here comes from a study of blood T cell repertoires in COVID-19. Generated by immunoSEQ multiplex PCR, the TCRdb table keeps only in-frame clones and is missing some. The profile shows over 200,000 clones, over 65% of them singletons. Trimming shortened V by 5 bases and J by 4 bases, and 9 bases separated the two germline ends. This CDR3 spans 14 amino acids. Germline loops: CDR1 KGHSH, CDR2 LQKENI. The clonotype comes from a woman at least 80 years old with acute or convalescent COVID-19. Sample: peripheral blood. This chain joins TRBV18 and TRBJ2-6; D is uncertain. In DNA form, the CDR3 reads TGTGCCAGCTCAACCGAGGTGGGGGCCAACGTCCTGACTTTC. Protein product: CASSTEVGANVLTF.